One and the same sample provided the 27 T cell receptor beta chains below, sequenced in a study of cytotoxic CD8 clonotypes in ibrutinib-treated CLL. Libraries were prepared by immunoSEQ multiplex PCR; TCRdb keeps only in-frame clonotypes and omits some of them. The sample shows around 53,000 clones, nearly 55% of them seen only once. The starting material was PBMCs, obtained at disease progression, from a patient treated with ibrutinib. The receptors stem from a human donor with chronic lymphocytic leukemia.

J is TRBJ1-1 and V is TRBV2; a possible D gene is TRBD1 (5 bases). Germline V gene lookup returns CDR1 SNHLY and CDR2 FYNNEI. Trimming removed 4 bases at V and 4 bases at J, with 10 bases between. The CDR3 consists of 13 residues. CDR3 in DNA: TGTGCCAGCAGTGGTGGGGGTAGCACTGAAGCTTTCTTT. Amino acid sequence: CASSGGGSTEAFF.

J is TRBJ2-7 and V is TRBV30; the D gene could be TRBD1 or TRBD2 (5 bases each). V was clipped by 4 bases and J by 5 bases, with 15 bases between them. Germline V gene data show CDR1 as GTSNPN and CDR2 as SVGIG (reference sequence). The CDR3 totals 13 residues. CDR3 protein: CAWNRDLAHEQYF. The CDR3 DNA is TGTGCCTGGAACCGGGACCTCGCTCACGAGCAGTACTTC. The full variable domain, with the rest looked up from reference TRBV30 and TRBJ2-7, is SQTIHQWPATLVQPVGSPLSLECTVEGTSNPNLYWYRQAAGRGLQLLFYSVGIGQISSEVPQNLSASRPQDRQFILSSKKLLLSDSGFYLCAWNRDLAHEQYFGPGTRLTVT.

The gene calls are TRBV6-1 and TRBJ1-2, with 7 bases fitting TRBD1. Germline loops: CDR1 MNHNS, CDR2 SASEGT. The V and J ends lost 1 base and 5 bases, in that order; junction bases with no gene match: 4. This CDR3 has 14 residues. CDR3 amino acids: CASSEESGGYGYTF. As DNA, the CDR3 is TGTGCCAGCAGTGAAGAGTCAGGGGGTTATGGCTACACCTTC.

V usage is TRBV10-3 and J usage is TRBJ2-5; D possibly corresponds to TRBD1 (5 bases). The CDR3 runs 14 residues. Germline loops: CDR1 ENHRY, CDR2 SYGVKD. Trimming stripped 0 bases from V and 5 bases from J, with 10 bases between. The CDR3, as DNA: TGTGCCATCAGTGAGTCGCAGGGATGGGAGACCCAGTACTTC. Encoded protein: CAISESQGWETQYF.

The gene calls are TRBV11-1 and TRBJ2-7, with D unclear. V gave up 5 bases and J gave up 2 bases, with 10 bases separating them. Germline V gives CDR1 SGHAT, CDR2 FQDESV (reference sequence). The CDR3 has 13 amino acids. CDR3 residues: CASSPTDPYEQYF. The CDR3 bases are TGTGCCAGCAGCCCTACCGATCCCTACGAGCAGTACTTC.

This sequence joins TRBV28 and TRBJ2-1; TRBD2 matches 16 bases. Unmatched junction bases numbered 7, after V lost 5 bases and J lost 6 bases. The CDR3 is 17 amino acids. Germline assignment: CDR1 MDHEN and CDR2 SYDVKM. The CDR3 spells CASSGPGLAGGPNEQFF. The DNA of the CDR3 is TGTGCCAGCAGTGGACCGGGACTAGCGGGAGGGCCCAATGAGCAGTTCTTC. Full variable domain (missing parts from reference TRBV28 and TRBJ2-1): DVKVTQSSRYLVKRTGEKVFLECVQDMDHENMFWYRQDPGLGLRLIYFSYDVKMKEKGDIPEGYSVSREKKERFSLILESASTNQTSMYLCASSGPGLAGGPNEQFFGPGTRLTVL.

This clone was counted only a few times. In nucleotides, the CDR3 is TGTGCCATCATGCCCCAGACTAGCGGGGGCCTACACACAGATACGCAGTATTTT. This sequence encodes CAIMPQTSGGLHTDTQYF. This sequence joins TRBV10-3 and TRBJ2-3, with 12 bases identical to TRBD2. Germline-derived CDR1 and CDR2 are ENHRY and SYGVKD. The CDR3 runs 18 residues. J was trimmed by 2 bases and V by 7 bases; bases with no gene match: 13.

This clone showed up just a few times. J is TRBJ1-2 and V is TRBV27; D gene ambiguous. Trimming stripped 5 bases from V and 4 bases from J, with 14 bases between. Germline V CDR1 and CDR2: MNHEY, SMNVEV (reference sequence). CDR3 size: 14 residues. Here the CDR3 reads CASSVQAKVYGYTF. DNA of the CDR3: TGTGCCAGCAGTGTTCAGGCCAAGGTCTATGGCTACACCTTC.

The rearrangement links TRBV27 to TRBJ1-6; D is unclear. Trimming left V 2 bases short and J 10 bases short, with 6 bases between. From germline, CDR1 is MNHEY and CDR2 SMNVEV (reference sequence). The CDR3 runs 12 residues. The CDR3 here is CASSLIVSPLHF. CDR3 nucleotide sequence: TGTGCCAGCAGTTTAATAGTATCACCCCTCCACTTT.

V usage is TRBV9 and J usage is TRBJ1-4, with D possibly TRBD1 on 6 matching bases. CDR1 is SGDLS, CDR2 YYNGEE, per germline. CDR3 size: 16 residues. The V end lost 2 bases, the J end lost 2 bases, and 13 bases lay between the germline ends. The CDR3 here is CASSVAGGATNEKLFF. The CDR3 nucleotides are TGTGCCAGCAGCGTGGCGGGGGGCGCGACTAATGAAAAACTGTTTTTT.

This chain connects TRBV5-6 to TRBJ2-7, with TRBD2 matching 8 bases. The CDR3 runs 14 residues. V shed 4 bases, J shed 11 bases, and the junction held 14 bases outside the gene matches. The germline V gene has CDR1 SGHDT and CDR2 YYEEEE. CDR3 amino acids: CASSPPAGGMVEYF. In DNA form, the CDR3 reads TGTGCCAGCAGCCCACCGGCGGGGGGAATGGTTGAGTACTTC. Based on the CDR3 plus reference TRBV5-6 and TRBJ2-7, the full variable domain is DAGVTQSPTHLIKTRGQQVTLRCSPKSGHDTVSWYQQALGQGPQFIFQYYEEEERQRGNFPDRFSGHQFPNYSSELNVNALLLGDSALYLCASSPPAGGMVEYFGPGTRLTVT.

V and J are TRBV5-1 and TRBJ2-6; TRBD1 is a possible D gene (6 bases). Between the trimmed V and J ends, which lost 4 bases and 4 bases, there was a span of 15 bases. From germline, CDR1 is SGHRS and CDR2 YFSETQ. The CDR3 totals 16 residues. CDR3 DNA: TGCGCCAGCAGCCAAACTACAGGGACCGGGGCCAACGTCCTGACTTTC. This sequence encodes CASSQTTGTGANVLTF.

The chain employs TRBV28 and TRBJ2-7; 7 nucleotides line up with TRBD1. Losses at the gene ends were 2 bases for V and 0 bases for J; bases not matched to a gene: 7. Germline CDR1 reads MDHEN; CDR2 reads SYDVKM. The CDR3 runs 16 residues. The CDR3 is CASSLQGVQDSYEQYF. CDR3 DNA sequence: TGTGCCAGCAGTTTACAGGGGGTGCAGGACTCCTACGAGCAGTACTTC.

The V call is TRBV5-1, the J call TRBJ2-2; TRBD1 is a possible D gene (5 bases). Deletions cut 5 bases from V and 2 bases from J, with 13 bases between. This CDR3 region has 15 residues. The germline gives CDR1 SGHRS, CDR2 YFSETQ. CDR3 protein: CASSSGFPNTGELFF. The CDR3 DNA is TGCGCCAGCAGTTCAGGGTTCCCAAACACCGGGGAGCTGTTTTTT.

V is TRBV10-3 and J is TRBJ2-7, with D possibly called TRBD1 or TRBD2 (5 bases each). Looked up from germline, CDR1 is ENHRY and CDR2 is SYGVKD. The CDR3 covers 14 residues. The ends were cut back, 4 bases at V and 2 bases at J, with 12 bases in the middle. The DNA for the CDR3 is TGTGCCATCAGTGCCGGGGCATTGACCTACGAGCAGTACTTC. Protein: CAISAGALTYEQYF.

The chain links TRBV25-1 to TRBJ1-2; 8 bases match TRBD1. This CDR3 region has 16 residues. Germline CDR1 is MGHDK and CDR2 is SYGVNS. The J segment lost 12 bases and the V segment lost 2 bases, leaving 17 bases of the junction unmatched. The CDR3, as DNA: TGTGCCAGCAGTGAAAGGGTGACAGGGGAAGATTCGGGCCACACCTTC. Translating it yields CASSERVTGEDSGHTF.

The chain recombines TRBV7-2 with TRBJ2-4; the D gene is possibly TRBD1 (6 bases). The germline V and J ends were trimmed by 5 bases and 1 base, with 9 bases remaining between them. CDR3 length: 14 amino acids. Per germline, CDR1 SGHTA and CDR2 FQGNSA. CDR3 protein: CASSPGVAKNIQYF. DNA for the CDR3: TGTGCCAGCAGCCCAGGGGTTGCCAAAAACATTCAGTACTTC.

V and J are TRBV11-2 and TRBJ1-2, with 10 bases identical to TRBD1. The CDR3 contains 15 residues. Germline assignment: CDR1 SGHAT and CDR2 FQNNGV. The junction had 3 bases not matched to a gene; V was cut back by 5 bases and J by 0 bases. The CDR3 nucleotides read TGTGCCAGCAGCACCGGGACAGGGGCTAACTATGGCTACACCTTC. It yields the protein CASSTGTGANYGYTF.

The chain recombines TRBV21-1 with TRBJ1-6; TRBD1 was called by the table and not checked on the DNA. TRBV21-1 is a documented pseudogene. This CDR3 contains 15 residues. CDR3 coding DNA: TGTGCCAGCAGCACTGACAGGGACTATAATTCACCCCTCCACTTT. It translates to CASSTDRDYNSPLHF.

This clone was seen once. CDR3 in DNA: TGTGCCATCAGTGGAGGTTTTTGGGACACCATATATTTT. Translating gives CAISGGFWDTIYF. The rearrangement joins TRBV10-3 to TRBJ1-3, with D unresolved. The germline gives CDR1 ENHRY, CDR2 SYGVKD. The ends were cut back, 4 bases at V and 8 bases at J, with 12 bases in the middle. The CDR3 has 13 residues.

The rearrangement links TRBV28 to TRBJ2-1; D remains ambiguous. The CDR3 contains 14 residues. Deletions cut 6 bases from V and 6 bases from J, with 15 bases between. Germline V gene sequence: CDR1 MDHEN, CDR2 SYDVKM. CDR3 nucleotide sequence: TGTGCCAGCAGGCGGACGGCCCTCGGCAATGAGCAGTTCTTC. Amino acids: CASRRTALGNEQFF.

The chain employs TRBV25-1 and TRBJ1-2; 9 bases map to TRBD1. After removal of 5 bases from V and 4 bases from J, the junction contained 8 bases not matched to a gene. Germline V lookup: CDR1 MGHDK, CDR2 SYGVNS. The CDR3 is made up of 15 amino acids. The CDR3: CASSRPGTGFYGYTF. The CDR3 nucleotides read TGTGCCAGCAGTCGTCCCGGGACAGGGTTCTATGGCTACACCTTC.

The DNA of the CDR3 is TGTGCCAGCAGCGACGGGTCCTCCTACAATGAGCAGTTCTTC. Translating gives CASSDGSSYNEQFF. The V gene is TRBV9, the J gene TRBJ2-1; D not certain. Trimming stripped 3 bases from V and 0 bases from J, with 7 bases between. The CDR3 extends over 14 amino acids. Per the germline V gene, CDR1 is SGDLS and CDR2 is YYNGEE.

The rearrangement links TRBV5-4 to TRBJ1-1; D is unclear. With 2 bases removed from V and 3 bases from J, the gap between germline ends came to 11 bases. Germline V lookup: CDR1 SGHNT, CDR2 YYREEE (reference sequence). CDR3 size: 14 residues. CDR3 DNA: TGTGCCAGCAGCTTTGGCCTCGGCGACACTGAAGCTTTCTTT. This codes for CASSFGLGDTEAFF.

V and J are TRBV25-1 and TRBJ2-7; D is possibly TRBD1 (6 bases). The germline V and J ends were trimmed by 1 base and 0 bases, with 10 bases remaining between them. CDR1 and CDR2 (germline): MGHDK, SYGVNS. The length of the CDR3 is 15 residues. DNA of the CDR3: TGTGCCAGCAGTGAATGGGACACCTTCTCCTACGAGCAGTACTTC. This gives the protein CASSEWDTFSYEQYF.

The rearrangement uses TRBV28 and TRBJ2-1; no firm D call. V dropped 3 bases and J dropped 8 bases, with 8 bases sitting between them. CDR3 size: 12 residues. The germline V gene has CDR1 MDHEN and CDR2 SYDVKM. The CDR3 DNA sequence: TGTGCCAGCAGTTTGGGAATCTATGAGCAGTTCTTC. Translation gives CASSLGIYEQFF.

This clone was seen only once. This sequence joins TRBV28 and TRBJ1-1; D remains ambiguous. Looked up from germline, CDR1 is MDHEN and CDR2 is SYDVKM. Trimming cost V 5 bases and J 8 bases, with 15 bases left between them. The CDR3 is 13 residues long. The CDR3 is CASSPIVLGEAFF. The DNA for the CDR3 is TGTGCCAGCAGTCCGATTGTATTGGGAGAAGCTTTCTTT.